This entry concerns a single T cell receptor beta chain. Its matching antigen is unknown. CDR3 size: 15 residues. Germline CDR1 and CDR2: SGHVS and FQNEAQ. The V end lost 0 bases, the J end lost 8 bases, and 16 bases lay between the germline ends. The run depth of the assay was deep. Profiled with immunoSEQ multiplex PCR; TCRdb holds only in-frame clones, not every one. The table shows fewer than 500,000 clones, with about 75% occurring only once. The sample is drawn from a study of shared clonotypes between healthy human individuals. Study details: The donor group consisted of a couple of women and a few men, aged 18 to 49. General study points: Investigators expected sequencing depth to affect clonotype sharing among donors.

The rearrangement joins TRBV7-8 to TRBJ1-2, with no clear D. Material for sequencing was PBMCs. The receptor comes from a woman in her thirties or forties in good health. Some clones in this sample may be carry-over from other donors' samples. Here the CDR3 reads CASSLADQTLGGYTF. CDR3 sequence (DNA): TGTGCCAGCAGCTTAGCAGACCAAACCTTAGGGGGCTACACCTTC.